This T cell receptor beta chain was captured by sequencing in a study of immune evolution from preneoplasia to lung adenocarcinoma. The table came from immunoSEQ multiplex PCR; TCRdb's copy has only in-frame clones and leaves some out. The data contain around 8,200 clones, 75% to 80% of them singletons. Patient tissue came from resections in Japan or China, 2014–2017. H&E slides confirmed each diagnosis, reviewed by two pathologists independently. Sequencing used FFPE adjacent normal lung tissue. The receptor was isolated from a person between 60 and 80 years old with lung adenocarcinoma.

The CDR3 region is CASSLAWGRGRGEAFF. The CDR3 region has the DNA TGTGCCAGCAGCTTAGCCTGGGGCAGGGGGCGAGGGGAAGCTTTCTTT. This chain connects TRBV11-2 to TRBJ1-1; 8 nucleotides agree with TRBD1. The CDR3 runs to 16 residues. In germline, CDR1 is SGHAT, CDR2 FQNNGV. J was trimmed by 8 bases and V by 1 base; bases with no gene match: 12. The whole variable domain, filled in from reference TRBV11-2 and TRBJ1-1, reads EAGVAQSPRYKIIEKRQSVAFWCNPISGHATLYWYQQILGQGPKLLIQFQNNGVVDDSQLPKDRFSAERLKGVDSTLKIQPAKLEDSAVYLCASSLAWGRGRGEAFFGQGTRLTVV.